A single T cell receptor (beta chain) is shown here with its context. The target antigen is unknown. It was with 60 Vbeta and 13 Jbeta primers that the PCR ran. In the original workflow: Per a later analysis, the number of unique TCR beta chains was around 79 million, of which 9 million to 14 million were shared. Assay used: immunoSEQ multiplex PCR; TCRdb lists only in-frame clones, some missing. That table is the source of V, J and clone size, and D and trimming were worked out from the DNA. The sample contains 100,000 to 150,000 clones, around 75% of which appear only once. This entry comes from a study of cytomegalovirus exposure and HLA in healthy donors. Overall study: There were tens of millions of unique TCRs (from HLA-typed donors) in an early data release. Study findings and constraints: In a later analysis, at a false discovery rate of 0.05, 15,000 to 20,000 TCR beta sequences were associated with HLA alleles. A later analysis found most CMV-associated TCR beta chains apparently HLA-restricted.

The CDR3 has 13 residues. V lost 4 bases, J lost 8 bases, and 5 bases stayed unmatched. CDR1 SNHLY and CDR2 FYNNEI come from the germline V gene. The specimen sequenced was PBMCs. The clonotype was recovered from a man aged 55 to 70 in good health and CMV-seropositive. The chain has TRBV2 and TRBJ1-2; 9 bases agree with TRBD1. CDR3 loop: CASSVGQGGGYTF. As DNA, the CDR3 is TGTGCCAGCAGTGTGGGACAGGGTGGCGGCTACACCTTC.